This T cell receptor (beta chain) was documented in a study of cytotoxic CD8 clonotypes in ibrutinib-treated CLL (dated by TCRdb to the early 2020s). At the level of the whole study: The cohort included around 15 treatment-naive and about a dozen relapsed/refractory patients; some 18 were IGHV unmutated. Partial responses were observed in about 24 patients and complete responses in 2; after a median follow-up of roughly 72 months, remission was maintained in 15 or so patients and progression was observed in about twelve. Response samples were taken after a median of about a year on treatment, ranging from roughly 6 to 36 months. An average of roughly 270,000 productive templates and 94,082 productive rearrangements was obtained per sample. Longitudinal samples were obtainable from about 30% of the 86 participants in the trial. Cryopreserved peripheral blood mononuclear cells were obtained prior to treatment, at the time of response, and at either disease progression or sustained remission. Every remission and progressive disease sample was obtained while ibrutinib was still being received by the patients.

On a MiSeq, deep resolution sequencing aimed for a depth between 1 in 1 million and 1 in 200,000 T cells, with each clonotype covered roughly 10x on average. TCR beta libraries were generated with the immunoSEQ hsTCRB Kit. As for the original processing: The data were analyzed with ImmunoSEQ Analyzer and ImmunoSEQ Data Assistant, and V, D and J gene assignments followed IMGT definitions. Clonality, which ranges from 0 to 1, was calculated by subtracting the normalized Shannon entropy of productive rearrangement frequencies from one. Public clonotype analysis was restricted to overrepresented clonotypes comprising at least 0.05% of each patient's repertoire. More than ten age-matched healthy donor repertoires from immuneACCESS were used as controls for clonality. The immuneACCESS repertoire file appears here via TCRdb, limited to in-frame rearrangements. These files lack a portion of the clones; in checked studies, under half of the deficit traces to unresolved V genes, and the cause of the others is not known. V and J calls and clone size come straight from that table; D and trimming were deduced from the DNA. The sample profile shows about 140,000 clones; 75% to 85% of them were found once. 6.5% to 8% of the sample is taken by the ten largest.

For TCR beta library preparation, approximately 1.9 micrograms of genomic DNA was extracted from cryopreserved PBMCs. Longitudinal blood samples from CLL patients on ibrutinib monotherapy were analyzed using high-throughput TCR beta sequencing. Patients were enrolled in a phase 2 open-label single-center ibrutinib monotherapy trial. General conclusions and limits of the study: Baseline clonality exceeded that of age-matched healthy donors and correlated strongly with circulating CD8+ T-cell counts. Sampling times were not matched between patients in sustained remission and patients whose disease was progressing, and lymph node repertoires were not examined. Public clonotypes were found to be uncommon and were observed to contract or remain stable during treatment; the increase in clonality was shown to reflect expansion of private clonotypes at ibrutinib response. At ibrutinib response clonality went up, during sustained remission it held steady, and at progression it dropped back toward baseline.

The germline V gene gives CDR1 as SGHDT and CDR2 as YYEEEE. V is clipped by 2 bases and J by 2 bases, and the sequence between their germline boundaries is 10 bases long. From the cysteine up to the phenylalanine, the CDR3 has a length of 14 residues. The entry retains the CDR3 DNA only, 42 bases that are in frame from base 1. A note on this clone: Its antigen target is currently unknown. Nothing much larger sits one base from this clone, and base qualities are not available.

The receptor chain draws on TRBV5-6 and TRBJ1-2; TRBD1 is possibly the D segment (5 matching bases). This receptor was obtained from a human donor with chronic lymphocytic leukemia. The sequencing here drew on PBMCs, taken after 36 months of ibrutinib treatment. The encoded CDR3 is CASSFPGRNYGYTF. The DNA sequence reads TGTGCCAGCAGCTTCCCAGGGAGAAACTATGGCTACACCTTC.